This TCR beta chain was captured by sequencing in a study of OX40 agonist ivuxolimab in advanced cancers. General study findings and limits: The antigen specificity of the peripheral T cells (those that were expanded) was not determined. Normalized T-cell clonal expansion was also low in some nonresponders. Partial responders at 0.1-3.0 mg/kg had among the lowest clonal expansion.

TCRdb keeps only in-frame clones here, not all; method: immunoSEQ multiplex PCR. The data show just over 90,000 clones, 85% to 95% seen once. Peripheral blood came from all dose cohorts at three timepoints. The CDR3 consists of 15 residues. Trimming cost V 8 bases and J 5 bases; bases outside gene matches: 14. The germline V gene encodes CDR1 MNHEY and CDR2 SMNVEV (reference sequence). Concerning this clone: Its specificity is unknown.

The specimen comprised CD4+ or CD8+ T cells sorted from blood, sampled in a trial of the OX40 agonist ivuxolimab. This receptor was identified in an adult with an advanced solid tumor such as melanoma, head and neck, liver or kidney cancer. The rearrangement uses TRBV27 and TRBJ2-5; 7 positions match TRBD1. The CDR3 spells CASPLSRGRGETQYF. CDR3 sequence (DNA): TGTGCCAGCCCTCTCTCGAGGGGGCGCGGTGAGACCCAGTACTTC.